This section outlines one T cell receptor (beta chain) sequence together with its context. Original methodology: Reference gene primer amplification in the assay estimated nucleated cell counts. Data came from immunoSEQ multiplex PCR; TCRdb stores just in-frame clones and leaves some out. The V and J calls and clone size are taken from that table; D and trimming were inferred from the DNA. In the table there are more than 15,000 clones, roughly 90% of which are singletons. Trimming shortened V by 4 bases and J by 11 bases, and 20 bases separated the two germline ends. Germline CDR1 is LGHDT and CDR2 is YNNKEL (reference sequence). This CDR3 has 14 amino acids. These data belong to a study of blood T cell repertoires in COVID-19. The overall study: PBMCs, B-cell-depleted T cells, or T cells were the source of the cDNA or gDNA that made up the material.

What was sequenced was peripheral blood. The clonotype originates from an older woman with active COVID-19. The chain is built from TRBV3-1 (or the pseudogene TRBV3-2) and TRBJ1-1; a weak D match, TRBD1 (5 bases). The CDR3 DNA is TGTGCCAGCAGCCCGCCAGGGCGACCAAGTAGCGCTTTCTTT. It is translated as CASSPPGRPSSAFF.